The 7 T cell receptor beta chains below all came from one sample that was sequenced in a study of shared clonotypes between healthy human individuals. Here immunoSEQ multiplex PCR was the method, and the copy in TCRdb shows in-frame clones only, minus some. This sample has about 580,000 clones, with 98% found just once. Terminally differentiated effector memory CD45RA+ cells were excluded from the naive CD8 cells, which were CD45RO-negative and positively selected for CCR7. The specimen was naive CD8+ T cells sorted from blood. These receptors all stem from a man aged 25-45 years in good health.

This chain links TRBV4-1 with TRBJ2-7, with D tentatively TRBD2 (5 bases). The V and J ends lost 1 base and 2 bases respectively, with 9 bases between them. Per the germline V gene, CDR1 is MGHRA and CDR2 is YSYEKL. The length of the CDR3 is 14 residues. The CDR3 DNA sequence: TGCGCCAGCAGCCAAGTCGGAGGAACCTACGAGCAGTACTTC. Translating it yields CASSQVGGTYEQYF.

This chain links TRBV11-2 with TRBJ1-1; D unclear. CDR3 length equals 11 residues. Germline CDR1 SGHAT, CDR2 FQNNGV. V was shortened by 2 bases and J by 9 bases, with 7 bases between the two germline ends. The CDR3 coding sequence is TGTGCCAGCAGCTTACAGGCCCAAGCTTTCTTT. Protein product: CASSLQAQAFF.

Concerning this clone: The junction departs from the called germline gene at one end, perhaps through a read error. The chain has TRBV5-8 and TRBJ1-2, with D possibly matching TRBD1 (5 bases). The CDR3 runs to 8 residues. Per the germline V gene, CDR1 is SGHTS and CDR2 is YDEGEE. The CDR3 spells CASLPGRF. Written as DNA, the CDR3 is TGTGCCAGCCTCCCGGGGCGATTC.

This rearrangement joins TRBV6-1 to TRBJ2-7, with TRBD1 identical over 10 bases. This CDR3 spans 17 amino acids. Germline CDR1 and CDR2: MNHNS and SASEGT. The ends lost 2 bases at V and 5 bases at J; junction bases unmatched: 12. The CDR3 nucleotides are TGTGCCAGCAGTGAATATCCCCGGGACAGGGGAGGCCACGAGCAGTACTTC. Its protein is CASSEYPRDRGGHEQYF.

This chain joins TRBV9 and TRBJ2-6, with 11 bases that match TRBD1. The V gene's germline CDR1 is SGDLS and CDR2 YYNGEE. V lost 3 bases and J lost 2; bases outside the gene matches: 4. The CDR3 runs 17 residues. The CDR3 coding sequence is TGTGCCAGCAGCGGGACAGGGGGCTCCCCTGGGGCCAACGTCCTGACTTTC. Protein: CASSGTGGSPGANVLTF.

The chain joins TRBV9 to TRBJ2-7; TRBD2 matches at 11 bases. There are 14 residues in the CDR3. The V and J ends lost 4 bases and 6 bases, in that order; junction bases with no gene match: 6. From germline, CDR1 is SGDLS and CDR2 YYNGEE. The CDR3: CASSYLAGGTEQYF. The DNA for the CDR3 is TGTGCCAGCAGCTATCTAGCGGGAGGCACCGAGCAGTACTTC.

The chain employs TRBV5-6 and TRBJ1-2; weak D call: TRBD1 (6 bases). There are 13 residues in the CDR3. Deletions cut 4 bases from V and 5 bases from J, with 12 bases between. Germline lookup yields CDR1 SGHDT and CDR2 YYEEEE. The CDR3, as DNA: TGTGCCAGCAGCAAGGACAGACTTTATGGCTACACCTTC. It codes for CASSKDRLYGYTF.